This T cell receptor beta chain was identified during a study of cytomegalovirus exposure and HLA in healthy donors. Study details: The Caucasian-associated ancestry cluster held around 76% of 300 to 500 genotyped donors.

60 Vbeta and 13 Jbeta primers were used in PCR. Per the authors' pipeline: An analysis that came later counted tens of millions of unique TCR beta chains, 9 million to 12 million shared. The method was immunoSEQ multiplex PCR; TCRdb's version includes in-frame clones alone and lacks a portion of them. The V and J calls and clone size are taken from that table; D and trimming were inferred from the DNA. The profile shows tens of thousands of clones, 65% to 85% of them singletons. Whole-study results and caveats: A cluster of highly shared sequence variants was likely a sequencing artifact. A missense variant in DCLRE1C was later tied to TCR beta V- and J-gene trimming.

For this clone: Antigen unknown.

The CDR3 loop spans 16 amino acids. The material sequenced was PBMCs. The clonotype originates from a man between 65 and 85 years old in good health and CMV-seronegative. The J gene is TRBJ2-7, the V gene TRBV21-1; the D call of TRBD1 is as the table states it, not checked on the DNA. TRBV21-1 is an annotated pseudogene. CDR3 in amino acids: CASSRLRDNTSYEQYF. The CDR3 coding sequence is TGTGCCAGCAGCCGACTTCGGGACAATACCTCCTACGAGCAGTACTTC.